This T cell receptor (beta chain) was identified during a study of T cells in localized non-small cell lung cancer. Points from the study as a whole: Tumor showed lower T cell clonality than uninvolved adjacent lung, where it was highest. Because only a single region of the tumor was sequenced, heterogeneity remains possible.

This clone has just a few counts. Its antigen is unidentified. Using immunoSEQ multiplex PCR, the repertoire was profiled, and TCRdb retains in-frame clones only, with some absent. The sample includes some 22,000 clones, roughly 87% of them seen just once. Germline CDR1 reads SGHRS; CDR2 reads YFSETQ. V lost 7 bases, J lost 3 bases, and 11 bases stayed unmatched. The CDR3 is 15 amino acids. This material consisted of peripheral blood, taken before any cancer treatment. The chain combines TRBV5-1 with TRBJ2-7, with 9 bases fitting TRBD1. This TCR derives from a male donor aged 60 or over with stage I squamous cell lung carcinoma. CDR3 protein: CASQGGQGSFYEQYF. DNA of the CDR3: TGCGCCAGCCAGGGGGGACAGGGTAGTTTCTACGAGCAGTACTTC.